The 11 T cell receptor beta chains listed next were all sequenced from one sample in a study of blood T cell repertoires in COVID-19. Data came from immunoSEQ multiplex PCR; TCRdb stores just in-frame clones and leaves some out. The data show about 120,000 clones, with roughly 85% seen just once and about 4.5% held by the top ten. What was sequenced was peripheral blood. These receptors came from a middle-aged man with acute or convalescent COVID-19.

This clone has a handful of counts. The chain has TRBV10-3 and TRBJ2-7, with 9 bases aligning to TRBD1. The germline V gene has CDR1 ENHRY and CDR2 SYGVKD. Trimming removed 10 bases from V and 3 bases from J; junction bases left unmatched: 10. The CDR3 loop spans 14 amino acids. The CDR3 loop reads CATLEGQGFYEQYF. CDR3 nucleotide sequence: TGTGCCACCCTAGAAGGACAGGGGTTCTACGAGCAGTACTTC.

The V call is TRBV6-5, the J call TRBJ1-1; 9 positions agree with TRBD1. With V trimmed by 8 bases and J by 3 bases, 7 bases remained unmatched. This CDR3 is 14 amino acids long. The V gene's germline CDR1 is MNHEY and CDR2 SVGAGI. CDR3 in amino acids: CASVRDRAYTEAFF. CDR3 in DNA: TGTGCCAGCGTAAGGGACAGGGCCTACACTGAAGCTTTCTTT.

The chain carries TRBV18 and TRBJ2-1; D gene ambiguous. Trimming took 1 base from V and 5 from J, leaving 12 bases between them. The V gene's germline CDR1 is KGHSH and CDR2 LQKENI. This CDR3 region has 15 residues. CDR3 DNA sequence: TGTGCCAGCTCACCACGTTCCGGAGACCACAATGAGCAGTTCTTC. Encoded protein: CASSPRSGDHNEQFF.

This chain joins TRBV20-1 and TRBJ2-1; weak D call: TRBD2 (6 bases). V was cut by 3 bases and J by 2 bases, with 14 bases left in between. CDR3 length equals 15 residues. The germline V gene has CDR1 DFQATT and CDR2 SNEGSKA (reference sequence). In DNA form, the CDR3 reads TGCAGTGCTAGTCGGGGGAGAGTCACCTACAATGAGCAGTTCTTC. It codes for CSASRGRVTYNEQFF.

This clone was seen only once. The rearrangement links TRBV24-1 to TRBJ1-1; 7 bases are shared with TRBD1. CDR3 length: 13 residues. After removal of 3 bases from V and 8 bases from J, the junction contained 5 bases not matched to a gene. Germline V CDR1 and CDR2: KGHDR, SFDVKD. Here the CDR3 reads CATSDPRTGEAFF. The DNA for the CDR3 is TGTGCCACCAGTGATCCGCGGACAGGAGAAGCTTTCTTT.

The chain links TRBV30 to TRBJ2-1, with 13 positions matching TRBD2. This CDR3 comprises 14 residues. J gave up 4 bases and V 7 bases, and 4 bases lay outside the gene matches. In germline, CDR1 is GTSNPN, CDR2 SVGIG (reference sequence). The CDR3 nucleotides are TGTGCCTTGACTAGCGGGAGGTCTTACAATGAGCAGTTCTTC. Its protein product is CALTSGRSYNEQFF.

This clone was counted a single time. Other nucleotide sequences from this sample produce the same CDR3. This chain connects TRBV3-1 (or the pseudogene TRBV3-2) to TRBJ2-3; TRBD2 agrees at 13 bases. The trim removed 4 bases at V and 3 bases at J, leaving 1 base unmatched. The CDR3 has 15 amino acids. Germline CDR1 is LGHDT and CDR2 is YNNKEL (reference sequence). The CDR3 sequence is CASSLGLAGTDTQYF. The CDR3 nucleotides read TGTGCCAGCAGCCTGGGACTAGCGGGGACAGATACGCAGTATTTT.

The chain is built from TRBV3-1 (or the pseudogene TRBV3-2) and TRBJ2-3; 7 bases align to TRBD2. CDR1 and CDR2 (germline): LGHDT, YNNKEL (reference sequence). V trimming: 0 bases; J trimming: 3 bases; junction bases outside the gene matches: 12. This CDR3 has 18 residues. CDR3: CASSQDLRREHGTDTQYF. DNA of the CDR3: TGTGCCAGCAGCCAAGATCTAAGGCGGGAGCATGGGACAGATACGCAGTATTTT.

The gene calls are TRBV6-5 and TRBJ2-2; 11 positions agree with TRBD1. The V gene end was trimmed by 10 bases and the J gene end by 4 bases; junction bases not matched to a gene: 8. The CDR3 sequence is 15 residues long. The V gene's germline CDR1 is MNHEY and CDR2 SVGAGI. In nucleotides, the CDR3 is TGTGCCATCCGCCGGGACAGGGGGGTCACCGGGGAGCTGTTTTTT. Translated: CAIRRDRGVTGELFF.

The chain has TRBV5-1 and TRBJ2-7; 12 bases are shared with TRBD1. The CDR3 has 14 residues. V dropped 4 bases and J dropped 5; count of bases not matched to a gene: 4. Per germline, CDR1 SGHRS and CDR2 YFSETQ. CDR3 residues: CASSRGQGANEQYF. The CDR3 DNA reads as TGCGCCAGCAGCAGGGGACAGGGGGCCAACGAGCAGTACTTC.

Here the CDR3 DNA reads TGTGCCAGCAGTGAGGTTCCAGCGGGGGGGCGGCGGGAGACCCAGTACTTC. Translating gives CASSEVPAGGRRETQYF. This chain joins TRBV25-1 and TRBJ2-5; 10 bases align to TRBD2. The CDR3 is 17 residues long. Germline V gene data show CDR1 as MGHDK and CDR2 as SYGVNS. The V gene end was trimmed by 3 bases and the J gene end by 5 bases; junction bases not matched to a gene: 12.